One sample yielded the 7 T cell receptor beta chains listed below, sequenced in a study of cytomegalovirus exposure and HLA in healthy donors (dated by TCRdb to about 2017). Library preparation used the immunoSEQ multiplex PCR assay. TCRdb holds this immuneACCESS table with in-frame rearrangements only. Some clones are missing; in checked studies, unresolved V genes explain under half, and the rest has no known cause. A total of 150,000 to 200,000 clones appear in this sample, approximately 85% of them only once. Of the sample, more than 1.2% falls within the top ten clones. The sequencing input was PBMCs. The source of these receptors is a woman aged 18-29 years in good health and CMV-seronegative.

This chain connects TRBV10-3 to TRBJ1-2; 8 bases line up with TRBD1. Germline-derived CDR1 and CDR2 are ENHRY and SYGVKD. V lost 8 bases and J lost 7; bases outside the gene matches: 15. The CDR3 extends over 15 amino acids. The CDR3 protein is CAIGPGQGASRGYTF. DNA for the CDR3: TGTGCCATCGGTCCCGGCCAGGGGGCATCGCGTGGCTACACCTTC.

The CDR3 loop is CAISESLQGAYGYTF. CDR3 sequence (DNA): TGTGCCATCAGTGAGTCGCTACAGGGGGCCTATGGCTACACCTTC. The chain joins TRBV10-3 to TRBJ1-2; 9 nucleotides line up with TRBD1. The V gene end was trimmed by 0 bases and the J gene end by 4 bases; junction bases not matched to a gene: 3. This CDR3 region has 15 residues. CDR1 is ENHRY, CDR2 SYGVKD, per germline.

This chain joins TRBV11-2 and TRBJ2-1; D might be TRBD2 (7 bases). The CDR3 runs 13 residues. V lost 7 bases, J lost 9 bases, and 16 bases lay in between. Germline-derived CDR1 and CDR2 are SGHAT and FQNNGV. The CDR3 region has the DNA TGTGCCAGCACCGAGACAGGCGGGAGTGAGCAGTTCTTC. Its protein is CASTETGGSEQFF. The variable domain in full, completed from reference TRBV11-2 and TRBJ2-1, reads EAGVAQSPRYKIIEKRQSVAFWCNPISGHATLYWYQQILGQGPKLLIQFQNNGVVDDSQLPKDRFSAERLKGVDSTLKIQPAKLEDSAVYLCASTETGGSEQFFGPGTRLTVL.

The V gene is TRBV30, the J gene TRBJ2-1; the match to TRBD1 covers 10 bases. The CDR3 runs to 15 residues. The J segment lost 2 bases and the V segment lost 2 bases, leaving 3 bases of the junction unmatched. Looked up from germline, CDR1 is GTSNPN and CDR2 is SVGIG (reference sequence). The CDR3 spells CAWSRDRGTYNEQFF. In DNA form, the CDR3 reads TGTGCCTGGAGTAGGGACAGGGGAACCTACAATGAGCAGTTCTTC.

The table lists this clone with a count of one. The chain joins TRBV29-1 to TRBJ2-1; the match to TRBD2 covers 7 bases. Per the germline V gene, CDR1 is SQVTM and CDR2 is ANQGSEA. Unmatched junction bases numbered 12, after V lost 3 bases and J lost 4 bases. The CDR3 runs 16 residues. In nucleotides, the CDR3 is TGCAGCGTTGACAGAGCGGGACCCTTCCAGTACAATGAGCAGTTCTTC. This gives the protein CSVDRAGPFQYNEQFF.

This clone occurred once. V usage is TRBV19 and J usage is TRBJ1-2; D remains unclear. Trimming pared 4 bases from V and 2 bases from J, leaving 11 bases between. Per the germline V gene, CDR1 is LNHDA and CDR2 is SQIVND (reference sequence). The CDR3 runs 14 residues. The CDR3 loop is CASSTRLSNYGYTF. The CDR3 nucleotides read TGTGCCAGTAGTACCCGTCTCTCCAACTATGGCTACACCTTC.

The rearrangement joins TRBV19 to TRBJ2-7, with D hard to call. Deletions cut 3 bases from V and 1 base from J, with 10 bases between. The CDR3 spans 14 residues. CDR1 is LNHDA and CDR2 is SQIVND in the germline V gene (reference sequence). As DNA, the CDR3 is TGTGCCAGTAGTATCAGACGGGTTTCCTACGAGCAGTACTTC. Its protein is CASSIRRVSYEQYF.